A single TCR beta chain is shown here with its context. What it recognizes is unknown. The data derive from a study of cytomegalovirus exposure and HLA in healthy donors. Study-level findings and limits: The study labeled 150 or so TCR beta chains cytomegalovirus-associated.

The CDR3 runs to 14 residues. V shed 4 bases, J shed 4 bases, and the junction held 4 bases outside the gene matches. CDR1 is SGHNT, CDR2 YYREEE, per germline (reference sequence). PCR used 60 Vbeta primers and 13 Jbeta primers. Profiling relied on immunoSEQ multiplex PCR, and the TCRdb table lists in-frame clones only, not all of them. The profile shows about 170,000 clones, around 84% of them singletons. The chain joins TRBV5-4 to TRBJ1-3, with TRBD1 matching 8 bases. The TCR originated in a boy aged 2 to 10 in good health and CMV-seronegative. Input material: PBMCs. The CDR3 DNA is TGTGCCAGCAGCCAAAGACAGGGGGGAAACACCATATATTTT. It encodes CASSQRQGGNTIYF.